What follows is one TCR beta chain and its context. Sequencing used immunoSEQ multiplex PCR; TCRdb keeps in-frame clones, though not all of them. In the table there are about 220,000 clones, under 90% of which are singletons. Germline-derived CDR1 and CDR2 are MDHEN and SYDVKM. Deletions cut 3 bases from V and 5 bases from J, with 6 bases between. This CDR3 region has 12 residues. This entry belongs to a study of blood T cell repertoires in COVID-19. The V gene is TRBV28, the J gene TRBJ2-3, with D unresolved. The source material was PBMCs or T cells enriched from blood (not recorded which). The TCR sequence derives from a woman between 45 and 65 years old who had been exposed to COVID-19. For the CDR3, the DNA is TGTGCCAGCAGTTTCTTCGGAGATACGCAGTATTTT. The encoded protein is CASSFFGDTQYF.